The entry below describes one T cell receptor beta chain. TCR beta sequences were obtained from blood CD8+ and CD4+ T cells. Healthy donors matched for age and sex were used as controls. Negative isolation was applied to CD8+ and CD4+ T cells, and FACS enrichment was applied to TEMRA cells. The V gene's germline CDR1 is LGHNA and CDR2 YSLEER. Trimming cost V 4 bases and J 2 bases; bases outside gene matches: 11. CDR3 length: 17 amino acids. The data originate from a study of CD8 T cells in Susac syndrome. Random hexamers served to reverse transcribe roughly 0.5 to 1 ug RNA. A multiplex approach, immunoSEQ multiplex PCR, amplified TCR beta CDR3 across 54 Vbeta and 13 Jbeta. Each CDR3 protein gets one entry after TCRdb re-called the immunoSEQ multiplex PCR reads with MiXCR. The top ten clones hold over 0.12% of a sample with more than 150,000 distinct CDR3 sequences, around 94% of them seen once.

This receptor was taken from a human donor in good health. This chain uses TRBV4-3 with TRBJ1-5; 7 bases match TRBD1. The sample taken for sequencing was CD4+ T cells from PBMCs. CDR3: CASSPTGTEDCNQPQHF. The DNA of the CDR3 is TGCGCCAGCAGCCCTACCGGGACAGAGGATTGCAATCAGCCCCAGCATTTT.